These 7 T cell receptor beta chains were sequenced from one sample in a study of blood T cell repertoires in COVID-19. Libraries were prepared by immunoSEQ multiplex PCR; TCRdb keeps only in-frame clonotypes and omits some of them. The sample lists roughly 150,000 clones, around 82% occurring once. Material: PBMCs or T cells enriched from blood (not recorded which). Every receptor here comes from a woman aged 45-65 years who had recovered from COVID-19.

The chain joins TRBV27 to TRBJ2-3, with 9 bases fitting TRBD2. The germline V gene has CDR1 MNHEY and CDR2 SMNVEV (reference sequence). The CDR3 is 16 residues long. The ends lost 3 bases at V and 4 bases at J; junction bases unmatched: 8. The CDR3 is CASSFQRGVGADTQYF. In DNA, the CDR3 is TGTGCCAGCAGTTTCCAGCGGGGGGTTGGGGCAGATACGCAGTATTTT.

As regards this clone: Relative to the germline gene, one junction end is altered; a read error may explain this. This chain uses TRBV28 with TRBJ2-6; tentatively, D is TRBD2 (6 bases). The CDR3 has 15 residues. Germline V gene lookup returns CDR1 MDHEN and CDR2 SYDVKM. CDR3 DNA: TGTGCCGGCAGTCCGCCGGGGGCTGGGGCCAACGTCCTGACTTTC. It translates to CAGSPPGAGANVLTF.

V and J are TRBV29-1 and TRBJ2-1; no definite D call. V was clipped by 6 bases and J by 7 bases, with 13 bases between them. CDR1 and CDR2 from the germline V gene are SQVTM and ANQGSEA. The CDR3 consists of 12 residues. For the CDR3, the DNA is TGCAGCGTGTCCCATGGGCAGAATGAGCAGTTCTTC. Translation: CSVSHGQNEQFF.

V and J are TRBV6-5 and TRBJ2-7; 7 nucleotides match TRBD1. The germline V gene encodes CDR1 MNHEY and CDR2 SVGAGI. The CDR3 extends over 14 amino acids. V gave up 4 bases and J gave up 3 bases; unmatched junction bases: 6. The CDR3 nucleotides read TGTGCCAGCAGTTTGGGACAGAGACTCTACGAGCAGTACTTC. Amino acids: CASSLGQRLYEQYF.

Concerning this clone: One end of the junction does not line up with germline, which may come from a read error. The chain couples TRBV7-8 to TRBJ1-2; no clear D gene. The CDR3 runs to 15 residues. Germline CDR1 and CDR2: SGHVS and FQNEAQ. CDR3 sequence: CASSLGRAGGYGYTF. The CDR3, as DNA: TGTGCCAGCAGTTTAGGGCGGGCAGGCGGCTATGGCTACACCTTC. The complete variable domain, with remaining parts taken from reference TRBV7-8 and TRBJ1-2, reads GAGVSQSPRYKVAKRGQDVALRCDPISGHVSLFWYQQALGQGPEFLTYFQNEAQLDKSGLPSDRFFAERPEGSVSTLKIQRTQQEDSAVYLCASSLGRAGGYGYTFGSGTRLTVV.

V gene TRBV19 combines with J gene TRBJ2-5; the match to TRBD2 covers 10 bases. The J segment lost 1 base and the V segment lost 3 bases, leaving 5 bases of the junction unmatched. Germline CDR1 LNHDA, CDR2 SQIVND (reference sequence). This CDR3 spans 16 amino acids. The chain's CDR3 is CASSMASGGVQETQYF. CDR3 in DNA: TGTGCCAGTAGTATGGCCAGCGGGGGGGTCCAAGAGACCCAGTACTTC.

This clone was counted once. The genes are TRBV6-1 and TRBJ2-7, with D possibly matching TRBD2 (6 bases). The length of the CDR3 is 15 residues. Trimming took 1 base from V and 0 from J, leaving 10 bases between them. Per the germline V gene, CDR1 is MNHNS and CDR2 is SASEGT. In DNA, the CDR3 is TGTGCCAGCAGTGAAGGCGGGACGGGCTCCTACGAGCAGTACGTC. Its protein is CASSEGGTGSYEQYV.